This T cell receptor (beta chain) was sequenced during a study of shared clonotypes between healthy human individuals. On this clone itself: The target antigen is unknown. The sample contains more than one DNA sequence encoding this CDR3.

The naive CD8 fraction comprised CD45RO-negative cells positively selected for CCR7 and excluded terminally differentiated effector memory CD45RA+ cells. Only Caucasian adults living in Nashville, Tennessee made up the donor group. Clones were sequenced by immunoSEQ multiplex PCR, and TCRdb holds only the in-frame ones, with some missing. The data contain some 1,900,000 clones, just under 95% of them singletons. J lost 3 bases, V lost 0 bases, and 2 bases had no gene match. The germline CDR1 and CDR2 sequences are SGDLS and YYNGEE. This CDR3 has 14 residues. Overall study results and limits: Naive CD4 clonotypes overlapped across several donors at roughly 5%.

The chain links TRBV9 to TRBJ2-7, with 8 bases fitting TRBD1. This sequence originates from a man between 18 and 29 years old in good health. The sample comprised naive CD8+ T cells sorted from blood. As DNA, the CDR3 is TGTGCCAGCAGCGTAGCAGGGGGCTACTACGAGCAGTACTTC. Translation: CASSVAGGYYEQYF.